One T cell receptor beta chain is described in this entry. Its specificity is unknown. CDR3 length: 17 amino acids. V was cut by 2 bases and J by 7 bases, with 23 bases left in between. Germline CDR1 LGHNA, CDR2 YSLEER. The data belong to a study of T cells after yellow fever vaccination. As for the study in general: SMART-Seq v4 Ultra Low Input handled preparation of low-cell-number fractions. Whole-study results and caveats: Some clonotypes were seen in both the CD4 and the CD8 compartments. These made up a small share and likely arose from convergent recombination. Most primary-vaccination clones recurred post-booster (under 98% CD4, just over 85% CD8).

TCR cDNA was made by 5'RACE template switching, adding a universal primer site and UMIs. MiXCR was run by TCRdb on the 5' RACE reads, yielding one entry per CDR3 protein. The data contain 500,000 to 550,000 distinct CDR3 sequences, around a fifth of them seen just once; the ten biggest clones take up about 16%. V usage is TRBV4-3 and J usage is TRBJ1-2, with TRBD1 as a possible D gene (5 bases). The sample consisted of PBMCs, taken about 21 days after the first yellow fever vaccination. The clonotype comes from a man between 18 and 29 years old who received the YFV17D yellow fever vaccine. This chain's CDR3 is CASSQPPGSRGSSGYTF. CDR3 nucleotides: TGCGCCAGCAGCCAACCACCGGGGAGTAGGGGATCGTCTGGCTACACCTTC.